These 19 T cell receptor beta chains originate from one sample sequenced in a study of T-cell reconstitution after alpha-beta-depleted transplantation in children. Preparation of the TCRbeta library was carried out with unique molecular identifiers. TCRdb reprocessed the PCR reads with MiXCR, giving one entry per CDR3 protein. In the table there are 600,000 to 700,000 distinct CDR3 sequences, under 15% of which are singletons. The material sequenced was PBMCs, taken before TCRalphabeta/CD19-depleted stem cell transplant. These receptors originate from a girl aged 2 to 9 with congenital amegakaryocytic thrombocytopenia, due to receive a stem cell transplant.

This clonotype was recorded at least ten times. The rearrangement links TRBV28 to TRBJ1-1; TRBD1 aligns across 9 bases. There are 15 residues in the CDR3. Germline trimming cut 2 bases from V and 4 bases from J; bases unmatched to any gene: 5. Germline V CDR1 and CDR2: MDHEN, SYDVKM. DNA of the CDR3: TGTGCCAGCAGTTTAGGAACAGGGGGCCTCACTGAAGCTTTCTTT. This translates into CASSLGTGGLTEAFF.

Ten or more counts support this clonotype. The rearrangement uses TRBV20-1 and TRBJ2-5, with a tentative D call TRBD1 (6 bases). V was trimmed by 3 bases and J by 5 bases, leaving 19 bases between them. Germline values: CDR1 DFQATT, CDR2 SNEGSKA (reference sequence). The CDR3 is made up of 15 amino acids. This CDR3 reads CSASPRQAMGETQYF. The CDR3 DNA is TGCAGTGCTAGTCCCCGACAGGCCATGGGGGAGACCCAGTACTTC.

The V and J genes are TRBV5-5 and TRBJ2-2; D call uncertain. This CDR3 spans 13 amino acids. Trimming shortened V by 0 bases and J by 11 bases, and 11 bases separated the two germline ends. Germline V CDR1 and CDR2: SGHKS, YYEKEE (reference sequence). The CDR3 DNA sequence: TGTGCCAGCAGCTTGGGTCCCGTCCCCGAGCTGTTTTTT. It translates to CASSLGPVPELFF.

This clonotype showed up just a few times. This chain uses TRBV5-1 with TRBJ2-2, with D perhaps matching TRBD2 (6 bases). CDR1 is SGHRS and CDR2 is YFSETQ in the germline V gene. This CDR3 has 17 residues. V was trimmed by 2 bases and J by 7 bases, leaving 21 bases between them. The CDR3 loop is CASSLKSTSRAFGELFF. The CDR3, as DNA: TGCGCCAGCAGCTTAAAATCAACTAGCCGAGCCTTCGGGGAGCTGTTTTTT.

The V call is TRBV12-3 or TRBV12-4, the J call TRBJ2-4, with D possibly TRBD2 on 5 matching bases. This CDR3 is 19 amino acids long. Trimming stripped 4 bases from V and 1 base from J, with 23 bases between. The CDR3 coding sequence is TGTGCCAGCAGTTCGATCGCGGGTCTAGATTCGGGGGCCAAAAACATTCAGTACTTC. This sequence encodes CASSSIAGLDSGAKNIQYF.

This clonotype has at least ten counts. The J gene is TRBJ2-3, the V gene TRBV5-1; D is ambiguous. Trimming left V 4 bases short and J 6 bases short, with 12 bases between. The germline gives CDR1 SGHRS, CDR2 YFSETQ. The CDR3 has 13 residues. In DNA, the CDR3 is TGCGCCAGCAGCCCTGCGGCAGCGGATACGCAGTATTTT. This sequence encodes CASSPAAADTQYF.

In this sample, this clonotype turned up many times. CDR3 coding DNA: TGCAGTGCTAGCCACAATGAGCAGTTCTTC. As protein: CSASHNEQFF. The chain joins TRBV20-1 to TRBJ2-1, with D unresolved. Per the germline V gene, CDR1 is DFQATT and CDR2 is SNEGSKA (reference sequence). V was clipped by 3 bases and J by 5 bases, with 2 bases between them. The CDR3 is made up of 10 amino acids.

This chain uses TRBV20-1 with TRBJ2-3; 10 bases match TRBD2. Germline-derived CDR1 and CDR2 are DFQATT and SNEGSKA (reference sequence). The J segment lost 4 bases and the V segment lost 1 base, leaving 5 bases of the junction unmatched. CDR3 length equals 15 residues. CDR3 sequence reads: CSARASGRVADTQYF. The CDR3 DNA follows: TGCAGTGCTAGAGCTAGCGGGAGAGTCGCAGATACGCAGTATTTT.

This clonotype has at least ten counts. This rearrangement joins TRBV20-1 to TRBJ2-4; D may match TRBD1 or TRBD2 (5 bases each). This CDR3 contains 12 residues. With 5 bases removed from V and 7 bases from J, the gap between germline ends came to 12 bases. Germline CDR1 and CDR2: DFQATT and SNEGSKA (reference sequence). CDR3 sequence (DNA): TGCAGTGCTCAGAGGGACGCTAACATTCAGTACTTC. Protein: CSAQRDANIQYF.

J is TRBJ2-5 and V is TRBV25-1; possible D gene TRBD2, 7 bases. Germline V gene data show CDR1 as MGHDK and CDR2 as SYGVNS. The CDR3 spans 19 residues. V was cut by 4 bases and J by 4 bases, with 28 bases left in between. CDR3 coding DNA: TGTGCCAGCAGTGCCCCGATGGGGGGGGCGCCGAGTATAGGAGAGACCCAGTACTTC. This gives the protein CASSAPMGGAPSIGETQYF.

This clonotype was counted many times. For the CDR3, the DNA is TGCAGCGCCGGGACTAGCGGCACCGGGGAGCTGTTTTTT. It encodes CSAGTSGTGELFF. V is TRBV29-1 and J is TRBJ2-2; 11 nucleotides match TRBD2. Losses at the gene ends were 7 bases for V and 4 bases for J; bases not matched to a gene: 2. Germline-derived CDR1 and CDR2 are SQVTM and ANQGSEA. The CDR3 has 13 residues.

This clonotype was observed many times. The V and J genes are TRBV7-2 and TRBJ2-1, with 13 bases aligning to TRBD2. The CDR3 sequence is 17 residues long. The germline V gene encodes CDR1 SGHTA and CDR2 FQGNSA. J was trimmed by 8 bases and V by 1 base; bases with no gene match: 8. The CDR3, as DNA: TGTGCCAGCAGCTTAGGCAGCACTAGCGGGAGGGCCTATGAGCAGTTCTTC. Translating gives CASSLGSTSGRAYEQFF. Full variable domain (outside the CDR3, taken from reference TRBV7-2 and TRBJ2-1): GAGVSQSPSNKVTEKGKDVELRCDPISGHTALYWYRQSLGQGLEFLIYFQGNSAPDKSGLPSDRFSAERTGGSVSTLTIQRTQQEDSAVYLCASSLGSTSGRAYEQFFGPGTRLTVL.

V usage is TRBV20-1 and J usage is TRBJ2-3; D may be TRBD2 (6 bases). The CDR3 loop spans 16 amino acids. Germline CDR1 is DFQATT and CDR2 is SNEGSKA (reference sequence). V lost 3 bases to trimming and J lost 3 bases, with 19 bases between them. The CDR3 spells CSARVGLGGKTDTQYF. DNA for the CDR3: TGCAGTGCTAGGGTCGGGCTGGGGGGAAAGACAGATACGCAGTATTTT.

This clonotype was found a few times. The rearrangement joins TRBV13 to TRBJ2-7; 7 bases are a match to TRBD2. The germline gives CDR1 PRHDT, CDR2 FYEKMQ (reference sequence). This CDR3 spans 14 amino acids. The ends lost 6 bases at V and 2 bases at J; junction bases unmatched: 7. The CDR3 DNA reads as TGTGCCAGCAGGACACTAAGCGGGGCCTACGAGCAGTACTTC. It specifies CASRTLSGAYEQYF.

The V call is TRBV2, the J call TRBJ2-2; 7 bases map to TRBD1. V lost 7 bases and J lost 4; bases outside the gene matches: 6. The CDR3 loop spans 14 amino acids. Germline V lookup: CDR1 SNHLY, CDR2 FYNNEI. Here the CDR3 reads CASTEQGRTGELFF. In nucleotides, the CDR3 is TGTGCCAGCACGGAACAGGGGCGCACCGGGGAGCTGTTTTTT.

This clonotype has a count of ten or more. The DNA for the CDR3 is TGCAGTGCTGCGACCATAGCGGGAGTTGGATACCAAGAGACCCAGTACTTC. Translation gives CSAATIAGVGYQETQYF. This chain joins TRBV20-1 and TRBJ2-5; 9 nucleotides line up with TRBD2. The germline V gene encodes CDR1 DFQATT and CDR2 SNEGSKA (reference sequence). The J segment lost 0 bases and the V segment lost 5 bases, leaving 13 bases of the junction unmatched. The CDR3 extends over 17 amino acids.

J is TRBJ2-1 and V is TRBV20-1; TRBD2 matches 13 bases. CDR1 and CDR2 from the germline V gene are DFQATT and SNEGSKA (reference sequence). Germline trimming cut 1 base from V and 10 bases from J; bases unmatched to any gene: 7. The CDR3 runs 15 residues. The CDR3 region is CSARAGTSGKGEQFF. As DNA, the CDR3 is TGCAGTGCTAGAGCCGGGACTAGCGGGAAAGGCGAGCAGTTCTTC.

This clonotype was detected many times. The chain employs TRBV20-1 and TRBJ2-3; possibly TRBD2 for D (6 bases). CDR1 and CDR2 from the germline V gene are DFQATT and SNEGSKA (reference sequence). Trimming stripped 1 base from V and 1 base from J, with 12 bases between. The CDR3 is 15 amino acids. The CDR3 loop is CSARAGSGRTDTQYF. DNA for the CDR3: TGCAGTGCTAGAGCCGGCAGCGGGCGCACAGATACGCAGTATTTT.

This clonotype appeared a few times. The chain employs TRBV27 and TRBJ2-4, with TRBD2 matching over 7 bases. This CDR3 has 16 residues. The J segment lost 3 bases and the V segment lost 5 bases, leaving 10 bases of the junction unmatched. CDR1 and CDR2 from the germline V gene are MNHEY and SMNVEV (reference sequence). CDR3 in amino acids: CASSGPFRGDKNIQYF. The CDR3 DNA reads TGTGCCAGCAGTGGCCCTTTCCGGGGGGACAAAAACATTCAGTACTTC.